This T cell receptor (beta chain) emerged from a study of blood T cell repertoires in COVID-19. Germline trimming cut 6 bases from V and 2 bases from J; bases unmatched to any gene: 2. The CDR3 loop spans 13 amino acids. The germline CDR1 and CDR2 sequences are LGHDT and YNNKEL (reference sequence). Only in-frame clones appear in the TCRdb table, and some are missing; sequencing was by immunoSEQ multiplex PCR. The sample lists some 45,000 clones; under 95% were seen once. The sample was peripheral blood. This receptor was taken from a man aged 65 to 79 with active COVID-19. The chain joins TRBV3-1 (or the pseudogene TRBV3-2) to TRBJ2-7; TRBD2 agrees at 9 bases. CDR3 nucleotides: TGTGCCAGCAGTAGCGGGGGAACCTACGAGCAGTACTTC. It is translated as CASSSGGTYEQYF.